This T cell receptor beta chain was profiled in a study of Ad26.COV2.S vaccination and SARS-CoV-2 variants. Treatment indicated: 15 to 20 received Ad26.COV2.S at low or high dose, single or two shots; a few received placebo; per-sample allocation not given. Collection of the samples took place on day 63 after the first injection of vaccine or placebo. Sequenced by immunoSEQ multiplex PCR; TCRdb stores in-frame clones only, minus some. The data show more than 300,000 clones, about 88% seen once. The CDR3 runs to 19 residues. The chain links TRBV21-1 to TRBJ1-5. TRBV21-1 is a pseudogene locus. The receptor was derived from a person aged 18-60 years who received the Ad26.COV2.S COVID-19 vaccine or a placebo. This specimen was peripheral blood, taken in a trial of Ad26.COV2.S vaccine versus placebo. The CDR3 loop reads CASRPGPSYPFYSNQPQHF. The CDR3 DNA sequence: TGTGCCAGCAGACCCGGCCCATCCTACCCCTTTTATAGCAATCAGCCCCAGCATTTT.